These T cell receptor beta chains were read from a single sample in a study of cytomegalovirus exposure and HLA in healthy donors. Measured with immunoSEQ multiplex PCR; TCRdb has only the in-frame clones, and not every one. The sample lists some 100,000 clones; about four fifths were seen once. The sequenced sample consisted of PBMCs. These receptors were collected from a female donor in good health and CMV-seropositive. Both conserved end residues are part of each CDR3. The order of the fields is J gene, clone size, CDR3 length, V gene, D gene, CDR3 protein, CDR3 DNA. The D gene is left open where the match is weak. A row's size may be missing; if present it is once, few, many or a size class.

TRBJ2-3 NA 14 TRBV30 NA CAWSVGALTDTQYF TGTGCCTGGAGTGTGGGAGCGCTCACAGATACGCAGTATTTT
TRBJ1-5 NA 14 TRBV6-5 NA CASSSQAGNQPQHF TGTGCCAGCAGTTCCCAAGCGGGTAATCAGCCCCAGCATTTT
TRBJ2-1 NA 15 TRBV28 NA CASRLGLSSYNEQFF TGTGCCAGCCGGCTGGGACTGTCCTCCTACAATGAGCAGTTCTTC
TRBJ2-2 NA 15 TRBV4-3 NA CASSQDFKNTGELFF TGCGCCAGCAGCCAAGATTTTAAGAACACCGGGGAGCTGTTTTTT
TRBJ2-5 few 15 TRBV9 TRBD2 CASSVLGRNIETQYF TGTGCCAGCAGCGTACTCGGGAGGAATATAGAGACCCAGTACTTC
TRBJ2-7 NA 14 TRBV2 TRBD2 CASGQLATSYEQYF TGTGCCAGCGGACAACTAGCGACCAGCTACGAGCAGTACTTC
TRBJ1-5 once 14 TRBV6-5 NA CASRPGLFGQPQHF TGTGCCAGCAGACCGGGTCTTTTCGGTCAGCCCCAGCATTTT
TRBJ1-1 NA 13 TRBV11-2 NA CASSFSGNTEAFF TGTGCCAGCAGCTTTTCGGGGAACACTGAAGCTTTCTTT
TRBJ2-7 NA 16 TRBV9 TRBD2 CASSAELAGASYEQYF TGTGCCAGCAGCGCCGAACTAGCGGGCGCATCCTACGAGCAGTACTTC
TRBJ1-2 NA 16 TRBV30 TRBD1 CAWSHLTGTALYGYTF TGTGCCTGGAGCCACCTTACTGGGACAGCCTTATATGGCTACACCTTC
TRBJ1-2 once 15 TRBV10-2 TRBD1 CASSRGEQGAHGYTF TGCGCCAGCAGTCGGGGCGAACAGGGGGCGCATGGCTACACCTTC
TRBJ2-3 once 14 TRBV5-8 NA CASSLGGFTDTQYF TGTGCCAGCAGCTTGGGAGGGTTCACAGATACGCAGTATTTT
TRBJ2-1 NA 14 TRBV2 NA CASSVAGPYNEQFF TGTGCCAGCAGTGTGGCGGGACCCTACAATGAGCAGTTCTTC
TRBJ2-3 NA 16 TRBV7-2 TRBD1 CASSLVGQGSTDTQYF TGTGCCAGCAGCTTAGTAGGACAGGGGAGCACAGATACGCAGTATTTT
TRBJ2-1 NA 18 TRBV9 NA CASSRTVRGQSSHNEQFF TGTGCCAGCTCACGGACAGTCAGGGGTCAGAGCTCCCACAATGAGCAGTTCTTC
TRBJ2-7 NA 14 TRBV19 TRBD1 CASTPTGGIGEQYF TGTGCCAGTACCCCGACAGGGGGTATCGGTGAGCAGTACTTC
TRBJ1-2 NA 15 TRBV10-3 TRBD1 CAISETGQAKYGYTF TGTGCCATCAGTGAGACCGGACAGGCTAAGTATGGCTACACCTTC
TRBJ2-5 NA 14 TRBV5-1 NA CASSFAFAQETQYF TGCGCCAGCAGCTTCGCATTTGCGCAAGAGACCCAGTACTTC
TRBJ1-5 NA 17 TRBV4-2 TRBD1 CASSQEAGTGGNQPQHF TGTGCCAGCAGCCAAGAGGCCGGGACAGGGGGCAATCAGCCCCAGCATTTT
TRBJ2-7 NA 12 TRBV7-2 NA CASSLNSYEQYF TGTGCCAGCAGCTTAAATAGCTACGAGCAGTACTTC
TRBJ2-7 once 15 TRBV6-5 TRBD1 CASSLSTGGYYEQYF TGTGCCAGCAGTTTAAGTACAGGGGGATACTACGAGCAGTACTTC
TRBJ1-1 NA 12 TRBV29-1 NA CSVATGRTEAFF TGCAGCGTCGCAACAGGGCGGACTGAAGCTTTCTTT
TRBJ2-2 NA 13 TRBV11-2 NA CANSLGLGGELFF TGTGCCAACAGCTTAGGGCTTGGCGGGGAGCTGTTTTTT
TRBJ1-2 NA 15 TRBV7-2 TRBD1 CASRNTGTGDYGYTF TGTGCCAGCAGAAACACCGGGACAGGGGACTATGGCTACACCTTC
TRBJ2-2 few 16 TRBV12-5 TRBD1 CASGPTGGSGTGELFF TGTGCTAGTGGGCCCACAGGGGGCTCGGGCACCGGGGAGCTGTTTTTT
TRBJ1-1 NA 16 TRBV7-6 NA CASSLGGRAMNTEAFF TGTGCCAGCAGCTTAGGAGGCAGGGCTATGAACACTGAAGCTTTCTTT
TRBJ2-1 NA 15 TRBV2 TRBD2 CASSDRLAGKNEQFF TGTGCCAGCAGTGATCGCCTAGCGGGAAAAAATGAGCAGTTCTTC
TRBJ2-1 once 15 TRBV10-2 TRBD2 CASSDGLAGVNEQFF TGCGCCAGCAGTGATGGACTAGCGGGAGTCAATGAGCAGTTCTTC
TRBJ2-7 NA 13 TRBV7-2 NA CASSLGQIYEQYF TGTGCCAGCAGCTTAGGACAGATCTACGAGCAGTACTTC
TRBJ1-2 NA 14 TRBV7-9 TRBD1 CSSSQTTGVAGYTF TGTTCCAGCAGCCAAACCACAGGGGTCGCTGGCTACACCTTC
TRBJ2-3 NA 16 TRBV9 TRBD2 CASSVAHGGDTDTQYF TGTGCCAGCAGCGTAGCTCACGGGGGGGACACAGATACGCAGTATTTT
TRBJ2-5 NA 13 TRBV19 NA CASSPARGETQYF TGTGCCAGTAGTCCGGCCAGAGGAGAGACCCAGTACTTC
TRBJ1-6 NA 16 TRBV4-3 NA CASSQDGRGYNSPLHF TGCGCCAGCAGCCAAGATGGCAGAGGATATAATTCACCCCTCCACTTT
TRBJ2-2 NA 15 TRBV2 TRBD2 CASSPSGMNTGELFF TGTGCCAGCAGCCCTAGCGGGATGAACACCGGGGAGCTGTTTTTT
TRBJ1-2 few 13 TRBV30 TRBD1 CAWSLTGSDGYTF TGTGCCTGGTCCTTGACAGGGTCCGATGGCTACACCTTC
TRBJ2-7 NA 13 TRBV6-1 NA CASSRTRIYEQYF TGTGCCAGCAGTCGGACAAGGATCTACGAGCAGTACTTC
TRBJ2-3 NA 15 TRBV18 TRBD1 CASSHLGQGKDTQYF TGTGCCAGCTCCCACCTTGGACAGGGAAAAGATACGCAGTATTTT
TRBJ1-2 NA 12 TRBV25-1 NA CASSPGGYGYTF TGTGCCAGCAGTCCGGGGGGGTATGGCTACACCTTC
TRBJ1-6 NA 18 TRBV7-9 NA CSSSQPWGASSYNSPLHF TGTTCCAGCAGCCAACCCTGGGGAGCGAGCTCCTATAATTCACCCCTCCACTTT
TRBJ1-2 once 14 TRBV6-5 NA CASSPRGVVYGYTF TGTGCCAGCAGTCCCCGGGGGGTCGTCTATGGCTACACCTTC
TRBJ1-2 NA 16 TRBV18 TRBD1 CASSPRQGALDYGYTF TGTGCCAGCTCACCCAGACAGGGGGCTCTGGACTATGGCTACACCTTC
TRBJ2-2 NA 15 TRBV6-1 NA CASRGGHYDTGELFF TGTGCCAGCAGGGGGGGGCACTATGACACCGGGGAGCTGTTTTTT
TRBJ2-5 NA 14 TRBV2 TRBD1 CATRWTGLQETQYF TGTGCCACCCGGTGGACAGGGCTGCAAGAGACCCAGTACTTC